Below are 24 T cell receptor beta chains sequenced from a single sample in a study of T cells in localized non-small cell lung cancer. Only in-frame clones appear in the TCRdb table, and some are missing; sequencing was by immunoSEQ multiplex PCR. The data show about 1,500 clones, 30% to 45% seen once. Sequences were derived from lung tumor tissue, sampled before any cancer treatment. Source of these receptors: a woman aged 35-75 years with stage I squamous cell lung carcinoma.

The CDR3 DNA is TGTGCCAGTAATACGGACGGGGTGAATCAGCCCCAGCATTTT. Protein: CASNTDGVNQPQHF. The chain has TRBV19 and TRBJ1-5; D unclear. Trimming stripped 7 bases from V and 4 bases from J, with 14 bases between. The CDR3 consists of 14 residues. Germline V gene data show CDR1 as LNHDA and CDR2 as SQIVND (reference sequence).

The genes are TRBV6-8 and TRBJ2-7; the D is unclear. Per germline, CDR1 MNHGY and CDR2 SAAAGT. The CDR3 is 12 residues long. V was pared by 7 bases and J by 4 bases, with 11 bases between. The CDR3 DNA follows: TGTGCCAGCACCAAGGCAGGTTACGAGCAGTACTTC. Translating it yields CASTKAGYEQYF.

This clone was counted between two and nine times. The chain carries TRBV9 and TRBJ1-1; D remains ambiguous. V was shortened by 0 bases and J by 3 bases, with 6 bases between the two germline ends. This CDR3 is built from 13 residues. CDR1 and CDR2 from the germline V gene are SGDLS and YYNGEE. CDR3 DNA: TGTGCCAGCAGCGTAGATGACGACACTGAAGCTTTCTTT. Translating gives CASSVDDDTEAFF.

Judged by abundance, this clone is large. The J gene is TRBJ1-1, the V gene TRBV13; TRBD1 matches at 7 bases. CDR1 and CDR2 from the germline V gene are PRHDT and FYEKMQ (reference sequence). With V trimmed by 1 base and J by 7 bases, 12 bases remained unmatched. The CDR3 spans 16 residues. The CDR3 spells CASSLVTGSRVNEAFF. The DNA of the CDR3 is TGTGCCAGCAGCTTAGTGACAGGGAGCCGAGTAAATGAAGCTTTCTTT.

The rearrangement joins TRBV10-1 to TRBJ2-7; D unclear. V was shortened by 0 bases and J by 2 bases, with 8 bases between the two germline ends. The germline V gene encodes CDR1 WNHNN and CDR2 SYGVQD (reference sequence). The CDR3 extends over 14 amino acids. CDR3 residues: CASSESIYPYEQYF. The CDR3 nucleotides are TGCGCCAGCAGTGAGTCGATCTATCCCTACGAGCAGTACTTC.

V gene TRBV19 combines with J gene TRBJ2-1; the match to TRBD2 covers 10 bases. This CDR3 is built from 16 residues. V trimming: 4 bases; J trimming: 9 bases; junction bases outside the gene matches: 12. In germline, CDR1 is LNHDA, CDR2 SQIVND (reference sequence). CDR3 sequence: CASSTQAGGRNGEQFF. CDR3 DNA: TGTGCCAGTAGTACACAAGCGGGGGGGCGGAACGGTGAGCAGTTCTTC.

The V and J genes are TRBV18 and TRBJ2-2; D ambiguous. With 2 bases removed from V and 6 bases from J, the gap between germline ends came to 10 bases. CDR3 length: 14 residues. In germline, CDR1 is KGHSH, CDR2 LQKENI. Here the CDR3 DNA reads TGTGCCAGCTCACCATTCGATCAGTCCGGGGAGCTGTTTTTT. Translated: CASSPFDQSGELFF.

V and J are TRBV10-2 and TRBJ1-5; D not certain. The germline gives CDR1 WSHSY, CDR2 SAAADI. V gave up 2 bases and J gave up 3 bases, with 8 bases separating them. The CDR3 extends over 14 amino acids. The CDR3: CASSEGYDNQPQHF. The CDR3 DNA reads TGCGCCAGCAGTGAGGGGTACGACAATCAGCCCCAGCATTTT.

In its sample, this clone was seen a few times. V usage is TRBV2 and J usage is TRBJ2-3, with 12 bases fitting TRBD1. The CDR3 length is 15 residues. Germline V gives CDR1 SNHLY, CDR2 FYNNEI. Unmatched junction bases numbered 3, after V lost 5 bases and J lost 3 bases. Here the CDR3 DNA reads TGTGCCAGCAGTCGGGACAGGGGGCAGACAGATACGCAGTATTTT. Amino acids: CASSRDRGQTDTQYF.

The J gene is TRBJ1-1, the V gene TRBV9, with unresolved D. CDR1 SGDLS and CDR2 YYNGEE come from the germline V gene. The CDR3 is made up of 14 amino acids. V gave up 0 bases and J gave up 4 bases, with 10 bases separating them. CDR3 sequence (DNA): TGTGCCAGCAGCGTAGGGATCTGGGGCACTGAAGCTTTCTTT. Residues: CASSVGIWGTEAFF.

In its sample, this clone was seen a few times. The chain joins TRBV19 to TRBJ2-1, with 8 bases matching TRBD1. This CDR3 has 15 residues. CDR1 is LNHDA and CDR2 is SQIVND in the germline V gene (reference sequence). V lost 3 bases, J lost 9 bases, and 10 bases stayed unmatched. DNA of the CDR3: TGTGCCAGTAGTATGGGTACAGGGGGGATCTCTGAGCAGTTCTTC. Its protein is CASSMGTGGISEQFF.

The chain joins TRBV11-3 to TRBJ2-5; 12 bases fit TRBD1. The CDR3 is 18 amino acids. J lost 5 bases, V lost 5 bases, and 15 bases had no gene match. Per germline, CDR1 SGHNT and CDR2 YENEEA. The CDR3 nucleotides read TGTGCCAGCAGCCTTAATATGGGGACAGGGGGCAGAGGGGAGACCCAGTACTTC. Amino acids: CASSLNMGTGGRGETQYF.

In nucleotides, the CDR3 is TGCAGCGTTGAAGATCGACGTTATGGCTACACCTTC. It codes for CSVEDRRYGYTF. The chain is built from TRBV29-1 and TRBJ1-2; D uncertain. Trimming pared 0 bases from V and 5 bases from J, leaving 7 bases between. The germline V gene encodes CDR1 SQVTM and CDR2 ANQGSEA. The length of the CDR3 is 12 residues.

CDR3 residues: CATSRDGTGQETQYF. The CDR3 nucleotides are TGTGCCACCAGCAGAGACGGGACAGGCCAAGAGACCCAGTACTTC. The chain joins TRBV15 to TRBJ2-5; 8 bases line up with TRBD1. In germline, CDR1 is LNHNV, CDR2 YYDKDF (reference sequence). Trimming removed 0 bases from V and 1 base from J; junction bases left unmatched: 1. CDR3 length: 15 residues.

The table lists this clone with a few counts. This chain connects TRBV6-7 to TRBJ1-1; D remains unclear. TRBV6-7 is assigned to the ORF class and has an uncertain function. The CDR3 runs 13 residues. V was trimmed by 11 bases and J by 4 bases, leaving 17 bases between them. The CDR3 reads CASAFGDGTEAFF. In DNA, the CDR3 is TGTGCCTCAGCATTTGGGGATGGCACTGAAGCTTTCTTT.

This clone is labeled as large. This chain uses TRBV6-8 with TRBJ2-5, with 12 bases lining up with TRBD2. V trimming: 2 bases; J trimming: 4 bases; junction bases outside the gene matches: 2. The CDR3 is made up of 15 amino acids. The V gene's germline CDR1 is MNHGY and CDR2 SAAAGT. CDR3 region: CASSYPTSGGETQYF. DNA for the CDR3: TGTGCCAGCAGTTACCCGACTAGCGGGGGAGAGACCCAGTACTTC.

J is TRBJ1-5 and V is TRBV11-3, with D tentatively TRBD1 (6 bases). The germline V gene has CDR1 SGHNT and CDR2 YENEEA. CDR3 length equals 15 residues. Trimming removed 3 bases at V and 2 bases at J, with 11 bases between. The CDR3 region has the DNA TGTGCCAGCAGCTTTACAGGGAAAGGCAATCAGCCCCAGCATTTT. Translated: CASSFTGKGNQPQHF. The entire variable domain, with the rest obtained from reference TRBV11-3 and TRBJ1-5, is as follows: EAGVVQSPRYKIIEKKQPVAFWCNPISGHNTLYWYLQNLGQGPELLIRYENEEAVDDSQLPKDRFSAERLKGVDSTLKIQPAELGDSAVYLCASSFTGKGNQPQHFGDGTRLSIL.

The chain couples TRBV18 to TRBJ1-1; D uncertain. V was clipped by 2 bases and J by 2 bases, with 6 bases between them. Germline values: CDR1 KGHSH, CDR2 LQKENI. This CDR3 has 13 amino acids. CDR3 sequence: CASSPGFNTEAFF. The CDR3 DNA reads TGTGCCAGCTCACCAGGGTTTAACACTGAAGCTTTCTTT.

This clone is medium-sized within its sample. The chain links TRBV12-2 to TRBJ1-1; the tabulated D call, TRBD1, remains unverified against the DNA. TRBV12-2 is noted as a pseudogene. This CDR3 region has 15 residues. The CDR3 DNA reads as TGTGCCACAAGCCCGGGACAGAGAGCGAACACTGAAGCTTTCTTT. Protein: CATSPGQRANTEAFF.

The chain uses TRBV15 and TRBJ1-5; D ambiguous. Germline assignment: CDR1 LNHNV and CDR2 YYDKDF (reference sequence). The CDR3 spans 15 residues. V gave up 0 bases and J gave up 0 bases, with 6 bases separating them. CDR3 region: CATSRDKGSNQPQHF. As DNA, the CDR3 is TGTGCCACCAGCAGAGATAAAGGTAGCAATCAGCCCCAGCATTTT. Full variable domain (remainder filled in from reference TRBV15 and TRBJ1-5): DAMVIQNPRYQVTQFGKPVTLSCSQTLNHNVMYWYQQKSSQAPKLLFHYYDKDFNNEADTPDNFQSRRPNTSFCFLDIRSPGLGDTAMYLCATSRDKGSNQPQHFGDGTRLSIL.

This clone appeared a few times. The chain couples TRBV29-1 to TRBJ1-4; D is uncertain. V was trimmed by 7 bases and J by 4 bases, leaving 16 bases between them. Germline V gene sequence: CDR1 SQVTM, CDR2 ANQGSEA. This CDR3 spans 14 amino acids. The CDR3 DNA follows: TGCAGCGCTGGTGAAGAGCCCCTTAATGAAAAACTGTTTTTT. Translation: CSAGEEPLNEKLFF.

This clone showed up just a few times. The chain uses TRBV11-3 and TRBJ1-2; D is possibly TRBD1 (5 bases). The V gene lost 0 bases and the J gene lost 2 bases, with 7 bases spanning the gap. Per the germline V gene, CDR1 is SGHNT and CDR2 is YENEEA. The CDR3 has 14 amino acids. The CDR3 bases are TGTGCCAGCAGCTTAGACCGGGGGAACTATGGCTACACCTTC. Its protein is CASSLDRGNYGYTF.

The chain joins TRBV10-2 to TRBJ1-1; a weak D match, TRBD1 (6 bases). CDR1 and CDR2 (germline): WSHSY, SAAADI. The CDR3 totals 14 residues. Trimming shortened V by 2 bases and J by 1 base, and 8 bases separated the two germline ends. CDR3 in amino acids: CASSERGANTEAFF. DNA for the CDR3: TGCGCCAGCAGTGAGAGGGGGGCGAACACTGAAGCTTTCTTT.

The rearrangement joins TRBV9 to TRBJ2-2; D may be TRBD1 or TRBD2 (6 bases each). V lost 5 bases to trimming and J lost 6 bases, with 14 bases between them. The CDR3 length is 14 residues. From germline, CDR1 is SGDLS and CDR2 YYNGEE. CDR3 loop: CASSVRGLSGELFF. In DNA form, the CDR3 reads TGTGCCAGCAGTGTTCGGGGGCTTTCCGGGGAGCTGTTTTTT. Together with reference TRBV9 and TRBJ2-2, the CDR3 gives the full variable domain: DSGVTQTPKHLITATGQRVTLRCSPRSGDLSVYWYQQSLDQGLQFLIQYYNGEERAKGNILERFSAQQFPDLHSELNLSSLELGDSALYFCASSVRGLSGELFFGEGSRLTVL.